This TCR beta chain derives from a study of neoadjuvant anti-PD-1 for oral cavity cancer (dated by TCRdb to the early 2020s). About the investigation overall: Before undergoing curative-intent surgical resection, most patients got three to four biweekly nivolumab doses at 3 mg/kg. The parent correlative cohort included roughly 12 patients, with a roughly 34% response rate. Patients without progression received a fourth nivolumab dose around day 43 and underwent definitive surgical resection on days 50-56. Under RECIST 1.1, patients with complete response, partial response or stable disease were classed as responders, and patients with progression were classed as non-responders. Study-wide conclusions, independent of this receptor: A higher pretreatment blood Treg/Th17 ratio correlated with both higher pretreatment blood TCRbeta clonality and lower post-treatment tumor TCRbeta clonality. Greater tumor shrinkage correlated with larger post-treatment sizes of preexisting intratumoral clones, which suggests that expansion of preexisting clones contributed to response. Only a few patients per response group were included in the TCR analyses, and larger cohorts for validation were called for by the authors.

The sample's time point label, in plain terms: after neoadjuvant nivolumab, at surgical resection. Patients had been newly diagnosed with stage II-IVA oral cavity squamous cell carcinoma, and no prior systemic or radiation treatment had been given to the patients. The cohort was made up of patients with locally advanced, HPV-negative oral cavity squamous cell carcinoma. The samples were obtained from a longitudinal correlative study of a single-arm phase II trial testing neoadjuvant nivolumab in oral cavity squamous cell carcinoma. Genomic DNA-based TCRbeta sequencing was performed on subject-matched pre- and post-treatment PBMCs and tumors from three responders and three non-responders. For tumor tissue, genomic DNA extraction relied on the Maxwell RSC DNA from Tissue kit. For survey sequencing, tumor libraries mostly used approximately 4.7 ug of input genomic DNA, with two replicates for each sample. Following the manufacturer's instructions, the team built TCRbeta libraries using the immunoSEQ hsTCRbeta kit. The finished libraries were brought together in one pool at roughly 3 nM, which was then read using an Illumina NovaSeq 6000 S4 flow cell. In the paper's pipeline: The immunoSEQ Analyzer handled quality control and preprocessing of the raw data. The analysis was restricted to productive rearrangements, with each unique CDR3 amino acid sequence defining a clonotype. Repertoire clonality was estimated as the Gini-Simpson index, computed with the R package tcR. Student's t test was used to compare Gini indices, while Pearson correlation assessed associations with tumor size change. TCRdb took this table from immuneACCESS and kept in-frame rearrangements with V and J called. Such tables lack part of the clones; where checked against another copy, unresolved V genes explain under half of the gap, and the rest is unexplained. The D gene and trimming were derived from the DNA, and the V and J assignments and clone size from that table. In all, the sample holds tens of thousands of clones, and around two fifths of those were seen once. The top ten clonotypes cover roughly 16% of the sample.

This clone has ten or more counts. It lacks a known antigen. Base qualities are not recorded, but no much larger clone differs from it by a single base. The germline V and J ends show losses of 6 bases and 11 bases respectively, and no gene match explains 11 bases of the junction. From the cysteine up to the phenylalanine, the CDR3 has a length of 14 residues. CDR3 DNA only is kept here, 42 bases in frame from base 1. CDR1 and CDR2 were assigned from the germline V gene as WSHSY and SAAADI. The sequence is built from TRBV10-2 and TRBJ2-3; a stretch of 10 junction bases matches TRBD1. This sample comprised tumor tissue, obtained after nivolumab (anti-PD-1) treatment. This receptor was obtained from a person between 40 and 79 years old with oral cavity squamous cell carcinoma. The sequenced DNA is TGCGCCAGCAGAGAGGGACAGGGGCTCTCCAAGCAGTATTTT. Its translation is CASREGQGLSKQYF.